This T cell receptor beta chain was found in a study of T cell responses to AZD1222 COVID-19 vaccine (dated by TCRdb to the early 2020s). With regard to the full study: A total of about 230 trial participants underwent TCR sequencing, of whom about 210 received two doses of AZD1222 and about 25 received two doses of the MenACWY control vaccine. Trial participants were enrolled by age into subgroups of 18-55, 56-69 and 70-plus years, and around 150, 28 and 57 TCR-sequenced participants, respectively, were included in these subgroups.

Findings and caveats that apply to the study as a whole: Nearly half of unique spike-specific TCRs reportedly recognized epitopes outside regions mutated in the B.1.351 and B.1.1.7 variants. Because no samples from the day 14 peak response were available, repertoires could be characterized only after the peak T cell response. The whole spike protein was spanned by vaccine-associated CD4 TCRs, and dominant responses were seen in regions 160-218 and 743-854. Participants were mostly white British and included more females than males, and it was suggested by the authors that clonal diversity may have been underestimated. Conclusions about previously exposed vaccinees are limited because only a handful of AZD1222 recipients were SARS-CoV-2 seropositive at baseline. In the small 56-69-year group, the increase in depth fell short of significance, most likely because of low power. After two AZD1222 doses, both the breadth and the depth of spike-specific TCRs were significantly higher than at day 0 and than in MenACWY recipients.

The time point label for this specimen denotes: about 28 days (+/-7) after the second vaccine dose. AZD1222 recipients with second doses at about 4 weeks or about 12 weeks were pooled, because spike-specific TCR depth and breadth did not differ between schedules. The vaccinee samples were drawn from two UK trials, COV001 and COV002, one of which was a single-blind randomized controlled phase 2/3 trial testing AZD1222 (ChAdOx1 nCoV-19) in healthy adults. For TCRbeta chain sequencing, PBMC samples from trial participants were taken at day 0 and at day 28 after the second dose. In the germline V gene, CDR1 corresponds to SGHTA and CDR2 to FQGNSA. The CDR3 measures 14 amino acids from cysteine to phenylalanine. The kept DNA is CDR3 alone, 42 bases in frame from the first base. The junction carries 12 bases between V and J, which are trimmed by 4 bases and 2 bases respectively. As for this clone: Its cognate antigen has yet to be identified. The input lacks base qualities; no much larger clone sits a single base away.

The CDR3 regions of human TCRbeta chains were subjected to immunosequencing. Under the source paper's analysis protocol: Repertoire TCRs were matched against a reference library of SARS-CoV-2-specific TCRs generated with the MIRA antigen-specificity platform. Breadth was defined as the fraction of unique TCRs that were SARS-CoV-2-associated. Depth was defined as the fraction of total T cells that were SARS-CoV-2-associated. Using the MIRA data, each spike-specific TCR was mapped to the spike region that the TCR reacts to and placed in a CD4 or CD8 class. Log10-transformed breadth and depth values were compared by one-way ANOVA with Sidak's multiple comparisons tests. The source is immuneACCESS, and TCRdb retained only in-frame sequences with V and J called. Part of the clones is not carried over; for the studies checked, unresolved V genes explain less than half of this, and the remainder is unexplained. V and J calls and clone size are those listed in that table; D and trimming were worked out from the DNA. This sample gives about 120,000 clones in total; 65% to 90% of them show up just once. 25% to 35% of the sample goes to the ten largest clones.

Specimen: peripheral blood, collected 28 days after the second AZD1222 dose. The sequence was obtained from an adult who received the AZD1222 COVID-19 vaccine. The V gene is TRBV7-2 and the J gene is TRBJ2-7; the D element could tentatively be TRBD1 or TRBD2, as 5 bases agree for each. The nucleotide sequence is TGTGCCAGCAGCTGGGGGTCATACACCTACGAGCAGTACTTC. Its amino acids are CASSWGSYTYEQYF. Extended through the reference TRBV7-2 and TRBJ2-7 proteins, this CDR3 yields the full variable domain: GAGVSQSPSNKVTEKGKDVELRCDPISGHTALYWYRQSLGQGLEFLIYFQGNSAPDKSGLPSDRFSAERTGGSVSTLTIQRTQQEDSAVYLCASSWGSYTYEQYFGPGTRLTVT.